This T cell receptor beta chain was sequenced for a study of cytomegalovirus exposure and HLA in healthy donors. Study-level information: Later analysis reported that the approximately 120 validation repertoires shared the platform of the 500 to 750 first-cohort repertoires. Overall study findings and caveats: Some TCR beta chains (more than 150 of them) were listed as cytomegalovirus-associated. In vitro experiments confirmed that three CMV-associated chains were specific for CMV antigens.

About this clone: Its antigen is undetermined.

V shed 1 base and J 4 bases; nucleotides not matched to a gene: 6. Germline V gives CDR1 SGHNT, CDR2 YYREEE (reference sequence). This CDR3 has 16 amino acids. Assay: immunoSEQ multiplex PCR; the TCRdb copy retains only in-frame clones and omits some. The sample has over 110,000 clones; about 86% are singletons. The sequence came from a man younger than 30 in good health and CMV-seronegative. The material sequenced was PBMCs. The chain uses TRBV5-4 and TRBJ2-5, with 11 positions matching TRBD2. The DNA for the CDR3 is TGTGCCAGCAGCTTGCGGCTAGCGGGGGGCCGAGAGACCCAGTACTTC. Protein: CASSLRLAGGRETQYF.